This T cell receptor (beta chain) was sequenced in a study of spatial heterogeneity in lung cancer (dated by TCRdb to the late 2010s). Regarding the study in general: Beta-chain transcripts were consistently detected in greater numbers than alpha-chain transcripts, which likely reflects a higher abundance of beta-chain transcripts. In the raw uncorrected reads, each unique combination of TCR and UMI appeared more than ten times on average. TCR alpha and beta repertoires were quantitatively compared across multiple tumor regions, matched nontumor lung and blood in non-small cell lung cancer. TCR repertoire features were related to nonsynonymous mutation counts determined by whole-exome sequencing of tumor tissue. At surgery, both alpha and beta chains were TCR-sequenced in around 240 tumor regions, fewer than 80 matched nontumor lung samples and a few dozen PBMC samples. What the work shows at the level of the full study, not this receptor alone: Ubiquitous expanded tumor TCRs were found in blood more often at tumor resection than at routine follow-up. Additional single-cell paired TCR alpha and beta sequencing was considered necessary to confirm, at a functional level, the hypothesis that regional TCRs recognize regional mutations.

Turning to this clonotype: Its specific antigen is unknown. The input lacks base qualities; no much larger clone sits a single base away.

The intended sense of this specimen's time point label: sample taken at primary tumor resection. Without any cell sorting, TCR sequencing was performed on whole RNA extracted either from tumor and nontumor lung tissue or from cryopreserved PBMC samples. Donors were about 70 patients with early-stage, untreated non-small cell lung cancer from the lung TRACERx cohort. Patients were selected for TCR sequencing only if sufficient RNA was available from at least two tumor regions. Library preparation used 5' RACE. Sequencing instrument: NextSeq 500. To allow correction of PCR and sequencing errors, the TCR library protocol tagged every TCR cDNA molecule with a unique molecular identifier. The study's own analysis went as follows. Decombinator tools were used for TCR identification, UMI-based error correction and CDR3 extraction. TCRs above a frequency of 2 per 1,000, corresponding to the top 1% of the tumor frequency distribution, were defined as expanded. Rényi diversity was computed with the R vegan package after subsampling each repertoire 100 times to 5,000 TCRs. CDR3 similarity networks were built from amino acid triplet string-kernel similarity, with CDR3s being connected when pairwise similarity was above 0.82. TCRdb cleaned the public reads at Q25 with fastp, built clones with MiXCR and kept in-frame beta chains. Duplicate CDR3 protein sequences are folded into a single record with the most common DNA and genes. These V and J calls originate from TCRdb's pipeline instead of the authors' own analysis. This sample gives 20,000 to 25,000 distinct CDR3 sequences in total; 6.9% of them show up just once. Approximately 15% of the sample is in the top ten clones.

Sample: PBMCs, taken at surgery. This sequence was found in a male donor with early-stage non-small cell lung cancer.

The CDR3 reads as follows: CSLEGSQRGEQFF. The DNA reads as follows: TGCAGCCTAGAGGGGTCCCAGCGCGGTGAGCAGTTCTTC. This chain is built from TRBV29-1 and TRBJ2-1, with the D call perhaps TRBD1 or TRBD2, each one matching 5 bases. The CDR3 covers 13 residues, taking in both the cysteine and the phenylalanine. The entry retains the CDR3 DNA only, 39 bases that are in frame from base 1. The germline V gene encodes CDR1 SQVTM and CDR2 ANQGSEA. Relative to germline, V is 8 bases shorter and J is 9 bases shorter, with 20 bases between their ends.